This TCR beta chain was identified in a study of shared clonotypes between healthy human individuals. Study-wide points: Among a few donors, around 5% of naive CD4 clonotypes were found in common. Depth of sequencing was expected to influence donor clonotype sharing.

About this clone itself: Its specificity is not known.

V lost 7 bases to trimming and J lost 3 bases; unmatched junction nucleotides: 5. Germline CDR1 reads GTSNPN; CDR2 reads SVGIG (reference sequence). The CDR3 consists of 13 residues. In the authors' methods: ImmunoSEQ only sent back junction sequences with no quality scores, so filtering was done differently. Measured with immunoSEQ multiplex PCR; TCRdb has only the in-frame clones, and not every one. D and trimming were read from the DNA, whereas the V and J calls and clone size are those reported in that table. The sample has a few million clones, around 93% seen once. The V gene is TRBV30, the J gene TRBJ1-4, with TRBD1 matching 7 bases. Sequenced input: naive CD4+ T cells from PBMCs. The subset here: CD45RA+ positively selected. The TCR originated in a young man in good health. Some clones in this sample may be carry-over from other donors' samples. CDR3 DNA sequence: TGTGCCTTGACGACAGGGCCTAATGAAAAACTGTTTTTT. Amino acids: CALTTGPNEKLFF.